One and the same sample provided the 26 T cell receptor beta chains below, sequenced in a study of shared clonotypes between healthy human individuals. TCRdb's table, derived via immunoSEQ multiplex PCR, lists solely in-frame clones and lacks some. Of millions of clones detected, more than 90% appear once; the ten largest clones hold over 0.12%. Sequencing input: naive CD4+ T cells sorted from blood. Indicated subset: CD45RA+ positively selected. These receptors came from a man aged 18 to 35 in good health.

The rearrangement joins TRBV5-5 to TRBJ2-5; TRBD1 might be the D (6 bases). This CDR3 is 14 amino acids long. Germline V lookup: CDR1 SGHKS, CDR2 YYEKEE (reference sequence). V shed 2 bases and J shed 4 bases, with 12 bases lying between them. CDR3 coding DNA: TGTGCCAGCAGCTTTTCAGGGGCAGCAGAGACCCAGTACTTC. It translates to CASSFSGAAETQYF.

The chain combines TRBV30 with TRBJ1-5; D is unresolved. Trimming took off 2 bases at V and 0 bases at J, with 8 bases between the two ends. CDR3 length: 14 residues. Germline values: CDR1 GTSNPN, CDR2 SVGIG (reference sequence). CDR3 sequence (DNA): TGTGCCTGGAGTACCCAGTATAGCAATCAGCCCCAGCATTTT. This encodes CAWSTQYSNQPQHF. Full variable domain (outside the CDR3, taken from reference TRBV30 and TRBJ1-5): SQTIHQWPATLVQPVGSPLSLECTVEGTSNPNLYWYRQAAGRGLQLLFYSVGIGQISSEVPQNLSASRPQDRQFILSSKKLLLSDSGFYLCAWSTQYSNQPQHFGDGTRLSIL.

This clone was detected a few times. The rearrangement links TRBV7-9 to TRBJ1-5; 10 nucleotides line up with TRBD1. Germline V lookup: CDR1 SEHNR, CDR2 FQNEAQ (reference sequence). The CDR3 is 16 amino acids. V shed 5 bases, J shed 2 bases, and the junction held 6 bases outside the gene matches. The CDR3 DNA follows: TGTGCCAGCAGCCCAGGGACAGGGGAGCGCAATCAGCCCCAGCATTTT. This translates into CASSPGTGERNQPQHF. The entire variable domain, with the rest obtained from reference TRBV7-9 and TRBJ1-5, is as follows: DTGVSQNPRHKITKRGQNVTFRCDPISEHNRLYWYRQTLGQGPEFLTYFQNEAQLEKSRLLSDRFSAERPKGSFSTLEIQRTEQGDSAMYLCASSPGTGERNQPQHFGDGTRLSIL.

A remark on this clone: The sample has other DNA sequences that encode this CDR3 too. This chain joins TRBV30 and TRBJ1-5; 7 bases align to TRBD1. CDR1 and CDR2 from the germline V gene are GTSNPN and SVGIG (reference sequence). V was clipped by 0 bases and J by 0 bases; unmatched bases: 2. The CDR3 runs 15 residues. The chain's CDR3 is CAWSVGGSSNQPQHF. The CDR3, as DNA: TGTGCCTGGAGTGTAGGGGGCAGTAGCAATCAGCCCCAGCATTTT. The full variable domain, in which reference TRBV30 and TRBJ1-5 provide the parts outside the CDR3, is SQTIHQWPATLVQPVGSPLSLECTVEGTSNPNLYWYRQAAGRGLQLLFYSVGIGQISSEVPQNLSASRPQDRQFILSSKKLLLSDSGFYLCAWSVGGSSNQPQHFGDGTRLSIL.

This chain uses TRBV5-1 with TRBJ1-4; D gene unclear. Germline V CDR1 and CDR2: SGHRS, YFSETQ. V was shortened by 4 bases and J by 8 bases, with 9 bases between the two germline ends. CDR3 size: 12 residues. CDR3 sequence: CASSAIGEKLFF. The DNA for the CDR3 is TGCGCCAGCAGCGCTATTGGGGAAAAACTGTTTTTT.

On this clone itself: Other nucleotide sequences in the sample specify the same CDR3. The chain carries TRBV6-5 and TRBJ2-5, with D uncertain. The CDR3 is 11 amino acids. V lost 5 bases, J lost 5 bases, and 6 bases lay in between. Germline assignment: CDR1 MNHEY and CDR2 SVGAGI. The CDR3 DNA reads as TGTGCCAGCAGTAGAGAGGAGACCCAGTACTTC. Translation gives CASSREETQYF.

This clone is a singleton in its sample. The chain employs TRBV6-6 and TRBJ2-2; D call uncertain. The V gene's germline CDR1 is MNHNY and CDR2 SVGAGI (reference sequence). This CDR3 is 13 amino acids long. V was pared by 2 bases and J by 6 bases, with 7 bases between. The CDR3 DNA reads as TGTGCCAGCAGTTACAATGTGGCCGGGGAGCTGTTTTTT. This gives the protein CASSYNVAGELFF.

As regards this clone: Other DNA sequences within the sample encode an identical CDR3. This chain connects TRBV18 to TRBJ2-5; D is uncertain. This CDR3 is built from 12 residues. Trimming took 2 bases from V and 5 from J, leaving 6 bases between them. From germline, CDR1 is KGHSH and CDR2 LQKENI. The CDR3 nucleotides are TGTGCCAGCTCACCATCAGCGGAGACCCAGTACTTC. Translating it yields CASSPSAETQYF.

The V and J genes are TRBV2 and TRBJ2-3, with D tentatively TRBD2 (5 bases). This CDR3 has 15 residues. V dropped 6 bases and J dropped 4 bases, with 17 bases sitting between them. Germline assignment: CDR1 SNHLY and CDR2 FYNNEI. The CDR3 DNA follows: TGTGCCAGCAGCGCTACCTGGTCTAGCCCAGATACGCAGTATTTT. It translates to CASSATWSSPDTQYF.

The genes are TRBV2 and TRBJ2-3; D gene ambiguous. The germline V gene encodes CDR1 SNHLY and CDR2 FYNNEI. The V gene lost 2 bases and the J gene lost 6 bases, with 12 bases spanning the gap. This CDR3 has 14 residues. The CDR3 sequence: CASSESQKGDTQYF. For the CDR3, the DNA is TGTGCCAGCAGTGAATCCCAGAAAGGCGATACGCAGTATTTT.

The V call is TRBV19, the J call TRBJ1-5; 8 nucleotides align to TRBD1. Germline V CDR1 and CDR2: LNHDA, SQIVND (reference sequence). The junction had 9 bases not matched to a gene; V was cut back by 5 bases and J by 6 bases. This CDR3 has 15 amino acids. The CDR3 loop reads CASSPLDREGQPQHF. CDR3 coding DNA: TGTGCCAGTAGTCCGCTGGACAGGGAGGGTCAGCCCCAGCATTTT.

V and J are TRBV7-9 and TRBJ2-3; D remains ambiguous. The germline V gene has CDR1 SEHNR and CDR2 FQNEAQ (reference sequence). The CDR3 is made up of 14 amino acids. Trimming pared 5 bases from V and 5 bases from J, leaving 14 bases between. The CDR3: CASSLWLDEDTQYF. The CDR3 region has the DNA TGTGCCAGCAGCCTCTGGCTTGACGAAGATACGCAGTATTTT.

A remark on this clone: Other nucleotide sequences in the sample specify the same CDR3. This rearrangement joins TRBV30 to TRBJ2-5; D is perhaps TRBD2 (5 bases). Trimming took 0 bases from V and 5 from J, leaving 10 bases between them. Germline V CDR1 and CDR2: GTSNPN, SVGIG (reference sequence). The CDR3 spans 13 residues. The CDR3 loop reads CAWSVKGVETQYF. The DNA of the CDR3 is TGTGCCTGGAGTGTAAAGGGAGTGGAGACCCAGTACTTC. Using reference TRBV30 and TRBJ2-5 for the parts outside the CDR3, the full variable domain is SQTIHQWPATLVQPVGSPLSLECTVEGTSNPNLYWYRQAAGRGLQLLFYSVGIGQISSEVPQNLSASRPQDRQFILSSKKLLLSDSGFYLCAWSVKGVETQYFGPGTRLLVL.

The J gene is TRBJ2-3, the V gene TRBV29-1; D is perhaps TRBD1 (6 bases). The CDR3 sequence is 12 residues long. Between the trimmed V and J ends, which lost 5 bases and 5 bases, there was a span of 11 bases. Germline values: CDR1 SQVTM, CDR2 ANQGSEA. CDR3 region: CSVSQGIDTQYF. The CDR3 DNA is TGCAGCGTTTCACAGGGAATAGATACGCAGTATTTT.

This sequence joins TRBV6-4 and TRBJ1-1; a weak D match, TRBD1 (6 bases). Trimming shortened V by 10 bases and J by 6 bases, and 24 bases separated the two germline ends. Germline CDR1 MRHNA, CDR2 SNTAGT. This CDR3 comprises 15 residues. CDR3 amino acids: CATLSPGGQGSEAFF. CDR3 in DNA: TGTGCCACCCTTTCCCCTGGGGGGCAGGGGTCTGAAGCTTTCTTT.

V and J are TRBV6-1 and TRBJ2-7; D is ambiguous. With 3 bases removed from V and 2 bases from J, the gap between germline ends came to 2 bases. This CDR3 has 11 residues. CDR1 is MNHNS and CDR2 is SASEGT in the germline V gene. CDR3 in amino acids: CASSDPYEQYF. CDR3 bases: TGTGCCAGCAGTGACCCCTACGAGCAGTACTTC.

The V call is TRBV5-1, the J call TRBJ2-4; TRBD1 matches 11 bases. The V segment lost 4 bases and the J segment 4 bases; nucleotides outside the gene matches: 4. The CDR3 is 15 amino acids. Germline CDR1 reads SGHRS; CDR2 reads YFSETQ. For the CDR3, the DNA is TGCGCCAGCAGCCAAGGGACAGGGGGGAAAAACATTCAGTACTTC. This translates into CASSQGTGGKNIQYF.

The CDR3 nucleotides are TGTGCCAGCAGCGCCACGGGAGTTGAGACCGGGGAGCTGTTTTTT. This encodes CASSATGVETGELFF. The rearrangement links TRBV9 to TRBJ2-2; D is perhaps TRBD2 (6 bases). The CDR3 has 15 amino acids. With 3 bases removed from V and 5 bases from J, the gap between germline ends came to 14 bases. From germline, CDR1 is SGDLS and CDR2 YYNGEE.

The chain employs TRBV5-1 and TRBJ1-4; D is possibly TRBD1 (6 bases). V lost 0 bases and J 6 bases, leaving 12 bases between the germline ends. The CDR3 runs to 15 residues. CDR1 SGHRS and CDR2 YFSETQ come from the germline V gene. CDR3 coding DNA: TGCGCCAGCAGCTTGGCCGGGCAGGGGTATGAAAAACTGTTTTTT. This codes for CASSLAGQGYEKLFF.

V and J are TRBV6-5 and TRBJ1-2; maybe TRBD1 (5 bases). The CDR3 is made up of 11 amino acids. Germline lookup yields CDR1 MNHEY and CDR2 SVGAGI. V was clipped by 6 bases and J by 7 bases, with 9 bases between them. The chain's CDR3 is CASRGEGGYTF. Written as DNA, the CDR3 is TGTGCCAGCAGGGGGGAGGGTGGCTACACCTTC.

The chain is built from TRBV7-8 and TRBJ1-2; D is unclear. Germline CDR1 and CDR2: SGHVS and FQNEAQ. CDR3 length equals 13 residues. Trimming removed 5 bases from V and 4 bases from J, with 11 bases in between. CDR3 loop: CASSPKTTYGYTF. The CDR3 nucleotides read TGTGCCAGCAGCCCCAAAACCACCTATGGCTACACCTTC.

The V and J genes are TRBV5-3 and TRBJ1-3; 7 bases map to TRBD1. TRBV5-3 is annotated as an ORF whose role is uncertain. V shed 5 bases and J 0 bases; nucleotides not matched to a gene: 5. This CDR3 is 15 amino acids long. CDR3 loop: CARSFTGDSGNTIYF. CDR3 nucleotides: TGTGCCAGAAGTTTCACAGGGGACTCTGGAAACACCATATATTTT.

The chain couples TRBV5-1 to TRBJ2-3; weak D call: TRBD2 (7 bases). CDR1 and CDR2 from the germline V gene are SGHRS and YFSETQ. Trimming took 0 bases from V and 4 from J, leaving 18 bases between them. The CDR3 covers 17 residues. The DNA for the CDR3 is TGCGCCAGCAGCTTGGAATCGCGCGGGGGCCTACCAGATACGCAGTATTTT. Encoded protein: CASSLESRGGLPDTQYF.

This chain links TRBV11-2 with TRBJ2-7, with 10 bases that match TRBD2. This CDR3 region has 14 residues. Losses at the gene ends were 3 bases for V and 5 bases for J; bases not matched to a gene: 4. Germline loops: CDR1 SGHAT, CDR2 FQNNGV. The CDR3 loop is CASSFSGRAHEQYF. In DNA form, the CDR3 reads TGTGCCAGCAGCTTCAGCGGGAGGGCCCACGAGCAGTACTTC. Supplemented by reference TRBV11-2 and TRBJ2-7, the full variable domain reads EAGVAQSPRYKIIEKRQSVAFWCNPISGHATLYWYQQILGQGPKLLIQFQNNGVVDDSQLPKDRFSAERLKGVDSTLKIQPAKLEDSAVYLCASSFSGRAHEQYFGPGTRLTVT.

The genes are TRBV25-1 and TRBJ2-2, with TRBD2 identical over 7 bases. V lost 7 bases and J lost 1; bases outside the gene matches: 6. CDR3 length equals 15 residues. The germline gives CDR1 MGHDK, CDR2 SYGVNS. The CDR3 spells CASTQASGNTGELFF. The DNA of the CDR3 is TGTGCCAGCACACAAGCTAGCGGGAACACCGGGGAGCTGTTTTTT.

The chain couples TRBV4-2 to TRBJ1-5, with a weak D call TRBD1 (5 bases). The CDR3 spans 16 residues. Looked up from germline, CDR1 is LGHNA and CDR2 is YNFKEQ. Trimming shortened V by 1 base and J by 2 bases, and 12 bases separated the two germline ends. This CDR3 is CASSQVGRAGNQPQHF. The CDR3 coding sequence is TGTGCCAGCAGCCAAGTCGGCAGGGCAGGCAATCAGCCCCAGCATTTT.